This TCR beta chain comes out of a study of cytomegalovirus exposure and HLA in healthy donors. Across the whole study: Roughly 80 million unique TCRs from HLA-typed donors made up an early data release. General study points: Later analysis reportedly placed an Asian-associated ancestry cluster below the roughly 640-donor mean in N-insertions.

To note about this clone: Its specificity is unknown.

The PCR was carried out with 60 Vbeta primers and 13 Jbeta primers. Original processing notes: Per a later analysis, the number of unique TCR beta chains was some 75 million, of which roughly 10 million were shared. Sequencing was performed with immunoSEQ multiplex PCR; in TCRdb, only in-frame clones are kept and a portion is missing. The DNA was the basis for D and trimming; V, J and clone size are from that table. The data hold approximately 110,000 clones, with over 60% observed a single time. CDR1 is MDHEN and CDR2 is SYDVKM in the germline V gene. The CDR3 spans 12 residues. Trimming took off 2 bases at V and 10 bases at J, with 11 bases between the two ends.

This receptor was taken from a man aged 55 to 69 in good health and CMV-seropositive. The chain is built from TRBV28 and TRBJ1-1; D perhaps matches TRBD1 (5 bases). The sequenced sample consisted of PBMCs. CDR3 sequence (DNA): TGTGCCAGCAGTTTAGGGGCGCTAGGAGCTTTCTTT. Translated, it gives CASSLGALGAFF.